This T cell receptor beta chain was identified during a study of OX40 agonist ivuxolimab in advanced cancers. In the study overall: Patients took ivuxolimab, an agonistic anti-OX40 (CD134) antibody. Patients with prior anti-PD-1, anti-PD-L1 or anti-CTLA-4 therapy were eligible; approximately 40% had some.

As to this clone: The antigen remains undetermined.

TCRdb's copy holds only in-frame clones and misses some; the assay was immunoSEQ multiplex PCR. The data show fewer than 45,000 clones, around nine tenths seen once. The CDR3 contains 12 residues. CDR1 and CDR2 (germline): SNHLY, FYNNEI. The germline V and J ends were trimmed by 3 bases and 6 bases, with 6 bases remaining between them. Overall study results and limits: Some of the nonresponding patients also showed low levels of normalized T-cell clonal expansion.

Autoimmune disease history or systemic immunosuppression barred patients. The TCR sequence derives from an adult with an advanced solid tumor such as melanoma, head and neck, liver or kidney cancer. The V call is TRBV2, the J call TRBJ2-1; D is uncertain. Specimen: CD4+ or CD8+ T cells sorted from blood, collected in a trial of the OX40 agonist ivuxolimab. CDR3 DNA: TGTGCCAGCAGTGACGATCTCAATGAGCAGTTCTTC. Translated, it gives CASSDDLNEQFF.